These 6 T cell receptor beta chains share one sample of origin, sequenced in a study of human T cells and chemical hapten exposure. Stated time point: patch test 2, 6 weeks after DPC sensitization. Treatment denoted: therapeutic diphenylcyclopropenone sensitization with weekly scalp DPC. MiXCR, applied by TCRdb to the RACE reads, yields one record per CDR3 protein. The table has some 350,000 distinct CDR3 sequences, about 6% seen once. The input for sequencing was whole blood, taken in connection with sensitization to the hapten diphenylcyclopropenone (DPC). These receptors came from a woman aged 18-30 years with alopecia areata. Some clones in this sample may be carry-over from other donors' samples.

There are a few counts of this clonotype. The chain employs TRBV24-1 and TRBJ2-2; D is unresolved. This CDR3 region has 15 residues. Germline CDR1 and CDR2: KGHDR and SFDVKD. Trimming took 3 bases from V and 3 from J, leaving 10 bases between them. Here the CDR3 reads CATSDAARDTGELFF. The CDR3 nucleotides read TGTGCCACCAGTGATGCCGCCCGCGACACCGGGGAGCTGTTTTTT.

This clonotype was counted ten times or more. The CDR3 protein is CSVEDSLTSAGGYTF. In DNA, the CDR3 is TGCAGCGTTGAAGATTCTTTGACGTCGGCGGGTGGCTACACCTTC. This chain connects TRBV29-1 to TRBJ1-2; D ambiguous. Germline loops: CDR1 SQVTM, CDR2 ANQGSEA. V was clipped by 0 bases and J by 7 bases, with 18 bases between them. The CDR3 sequence is 15 residues long.

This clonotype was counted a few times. The CDR3 loop reads CASSLNFRVSQETQYF. The CDR3 DNA sequence: TGCGCCAGCAGCTTGAACTTCAGGGTTTCGCAAGAGACCCAGTACTTC. The chain carries TRBV5-1 and TRBJ2-5, with D possibly matching TRBD1 (5 bases). The V gene lost 1 base and the J gene lost 2 bases, with 15 bases spanning the gap. The CDR3 has 16 amino acids. Germline V CDR1 and CDR2: SGHRS, YFSETQ.

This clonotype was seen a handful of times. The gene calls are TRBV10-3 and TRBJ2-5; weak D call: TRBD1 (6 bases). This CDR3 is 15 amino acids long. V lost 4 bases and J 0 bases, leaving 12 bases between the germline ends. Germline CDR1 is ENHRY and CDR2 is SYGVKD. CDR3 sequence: CAISGPGTYQETQYF. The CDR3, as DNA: TGTGCCATCAGTGGTCCCGGGACATACCAAGAGACCCAGTACTTC.

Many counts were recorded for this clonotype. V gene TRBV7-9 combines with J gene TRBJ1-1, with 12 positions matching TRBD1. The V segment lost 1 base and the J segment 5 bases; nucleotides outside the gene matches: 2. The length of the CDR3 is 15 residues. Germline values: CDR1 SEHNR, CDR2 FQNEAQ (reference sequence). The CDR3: CASSLGDRGRTEAFF. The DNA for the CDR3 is TGTGCCAGCAGCTTAGGGGACAGGGGGCGAACTGAAGCTTTCTTT.

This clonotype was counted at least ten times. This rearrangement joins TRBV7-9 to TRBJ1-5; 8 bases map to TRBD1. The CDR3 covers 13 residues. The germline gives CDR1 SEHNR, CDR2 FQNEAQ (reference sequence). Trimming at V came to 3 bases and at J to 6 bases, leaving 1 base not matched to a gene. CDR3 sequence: CASSFDRGQPQHF. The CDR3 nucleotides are TGTGCCAGCAGCTTCGACAGGGGTCAGCCCCAGCATTTT.